This record concerns one TCR beta chain sequence. There were TCR beta CDR3 regions amplified from RNA transcripts. The HTBI set primed first-round TCR CDR3 RT-PCR. TCRdb ran MiXCR on the multiplex PCR reads and lists one entry per CDR3 protein. The repertoire holds over 700,000 distinct CDR3 sequences, with about 38% as singletons. Among the patients, aged 18 to 65, hyperthyroidism was newly diagnosed and had lasted under 2 months. The study excluded patients with uncontrolled infection, other autoimmune disease, pregnancy or lactation. This CDR3 region has 13 residues. Per the germline V gene, CDR1 is SQVTM and CDR2 is ANQGSEA. The data were taken from a study of T cells in Graves' hyperthyroidism and ophthalmopathy. Overall study: Upon initial diagnosis and before any treatment, peripheral blood was collected.

The sample was blood. V and J are TRBV29-1 and TRBJ1-2; D not certain. This TCR came from a man between 18 and 29 years old with Graves' hyperthyroidism. The CDR3: CNPAGEPNYGYTF. Here the CDR3 DNA reads TGCAACCCGGCTGGGGAACCTAACTATGGCTACACCTTC.